This T cell receptor (beta chain) was identified during a study of STAT5B mutations in CD4+ large granular lymphocyte leukemia. Study-level background: The CDR3 'QG' motif was associated with a particular HLA allele among healthy donors.

Overall study findings and caveats: Higher CD4+ than CD8+ T-LGLL clonality might reflect small sample size.

Controls came from buffy coats of healthy blood donors. As to this clone: Its antigen is unknown.

Sequencing was at survey level. The protocol was immunoSEQ multiplex PCR, while the TCRdb copy is restricted to in-frame clones and leaves out a portion. The sample lists around 48,000 clones, around 70% occurring once. This CDR3 comprises 14 residues. Germline V gene lookup returns CDR1 SGHRS and CDR2 YFSETQ. The V and J ends lost 2 bases and 7 bases, in that order; junction bases with no gene match: 5. This chain links TRBV5-1 with TRBJ2-7, with TRBD1 matching 11 bases. Specimen: CD4+ T cells from blood buffy coats. The receptor was isolated from a human donor in good health. The CDR3 DNA reads as TGCGCCAGCAGCTTCGGACAGGGGGCGGTAGAGCAGTACGTC. This sequence encodes CASSFGQGAVEQYV.